This T cell receptor (beta chain) appears in the sequencing data of a study of blood T cell repertoires in COVID-19 (dated by TCRdb to about 2020). Background on the whole study: Samples covering the acute and convalescent phases of COVID-19 were provided by collaborators in the United States, Italy and Spain. Nearly every sample came with metadata listing a de-identified subject ID, COVID-19 status, age in years and sex. The dataset comprised deeply sampled blood TCRbeta repertoires from subjects exposed to, actively infected with, or recovered from COVID-19. The prospective study material was composed of cDNA or gDNA derived from T cells, B-cell-depleted T cells, or PBMCs. The samples were drawn from two sources: the first 160 participants of the ongoing ImmuneRACE study, and about 1,300 subjects contributed by 6 global collaborators. The repertoires were released in a freely available public database intended as a resource for research on the immune response to SARS-CoV-2. HLA class I and class II types, where available, came from metadata supplied by the sample provider rather than from assay-based typing.

This clone has just one count. Its recognized antigen is unknown. The sample holds no much larger clone one base away, and base qualities are not on file. TCRbeta CDR3 regions were amplified from genomic DNA using the immunoSEQ Assay, a bias-controlled multiplex PCR. The published analysis was carried out like this. Nucleated cell counts per sample were estimated from amplification of reference gene primers within the assay. Sequence reads were collapsed and filtered to measure the absolute abundance of every unique TCRbeta CDR3 rearrangement. For each sample, productive Simpson clonality was calculated as the square root of Simpson's diversity index over productive rearrangements. The table was pulled from immuneACCESS by TCRdb, which kept in-frame rearrangements only. Such tables lose some clones; where checked, under half of the loss comes from unresolved V genes, and the rest has no known cause. V and J calls and clone size follow that table, whereas D and trimming were derived from the DNA. Across this sample there are approximately 100,000 clones, with about 92% seen only once. Roughly 15% of the sample is in the top ten clones.

The CDR3 numbers 15 residues from cysteine through phenylalanine. Only the CDR3 part of the read is kept: 45 bases, read in frame from the first base. The junction shows trimming of 4 bases on V and 0 bases on J, and the gene matches do not reach 0 bases of it. CDR1 LGHDT and CDR2 YNNKEL are derived from the germline V gene (reference sequence). Each collaborating institution followed its own protocols to collect whole blood in K2EDTA tubes. Collaborator samples were shipped for TCRbeta analysis as frozen whole blood, isolated PBMCs, or DNA extracted from either sample type. The investigation overall reported the following: The amount of clinical and demographic metadata varied by source and participant and was provided uncurated.

The sequenced sample consisted of peripheral blood. This TCR came from a woman of 80 years or more in a cohort sampled during active COVID-19. This chain is built from TRBV3-1 (or the pseudogene TRBV3-2) and TRBJ2-3, with TRBD2 matching 11 junction bases. The CDR3 corresponds to CASSRTSGSTDTQYF. The sequenced DNA is TGTGCCAGCAGCCGGACTAGCGGGAGCACAGATACGCAGTATTTT.